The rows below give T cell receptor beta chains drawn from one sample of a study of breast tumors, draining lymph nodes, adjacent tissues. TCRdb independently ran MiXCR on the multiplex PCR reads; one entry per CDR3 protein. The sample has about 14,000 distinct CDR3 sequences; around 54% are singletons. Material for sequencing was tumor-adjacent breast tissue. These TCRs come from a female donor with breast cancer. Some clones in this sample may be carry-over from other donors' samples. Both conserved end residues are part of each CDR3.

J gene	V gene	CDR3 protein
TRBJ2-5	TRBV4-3	CASSQGLAEETQYF
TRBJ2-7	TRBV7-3	CASSPRGPTDEQYF
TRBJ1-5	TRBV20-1	CSLGRNNQPQHF
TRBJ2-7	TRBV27	CASAGQGAFYEQYF
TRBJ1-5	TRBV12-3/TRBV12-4	CASSPDRGNQPQHF
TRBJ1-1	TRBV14	CASSQVGGESFF
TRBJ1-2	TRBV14	CASSPTGGTDNYGGYTF
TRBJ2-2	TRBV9	CASSVGPTNTGELFF
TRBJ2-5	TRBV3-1	CASSHWTGKETQYF
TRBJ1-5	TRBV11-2	CASSLDSLRARRTYSNQPQHF